There are many counts of the clone carrying this T cell receptor beta chain. Antigen: not known. The sample belongs to a study of CD8+CD57+ T cells in acquired aplastic anemia. Study information: Sorting CD4+ and CD8+ cells gave DNA averaging about 3.1 ug. Study-level points and caveats: Patients and controls shared 25 to 35 CD8+ CDR3 sequences, highly expressed in patients. Patient and control CD8+ Simpson's diversity was not significantly different.

According to the study, genomic DNA was the template for TCR beta VDJ and CDR3 profiling. TCRdb ran MiXCR on the reads and lists one entry per CDR3 protein. Of a few hundred thousand distinct CDR3 sequences listed, approximately 57% are singletons. The germline V and J ends were trimmed by 1 base and 4 bases, with 12 bases remaining between them. The germline CDR1 and CDR2 sequences are SGHAT and FQDESV (reference sequence). The CDR3 extends over 15 amino acids. Sequencing was done on a sample of sorted CD4+, CD8+, or CD8+CD57+ T cells (not recorded which) from PBMCs. This sequence was found in a human donor with severe aplastic anemia or a healthy control (not recorded which). V is TRBV11-1 and J is TRBJ2-3; D is ambiguous. The CDR3, as DNA: TGTGCCAGCAGCTTAGACCGAACAGTGGCAGATACGCAGTATTTT. Its translation: CASSLDRTVADTQYF.